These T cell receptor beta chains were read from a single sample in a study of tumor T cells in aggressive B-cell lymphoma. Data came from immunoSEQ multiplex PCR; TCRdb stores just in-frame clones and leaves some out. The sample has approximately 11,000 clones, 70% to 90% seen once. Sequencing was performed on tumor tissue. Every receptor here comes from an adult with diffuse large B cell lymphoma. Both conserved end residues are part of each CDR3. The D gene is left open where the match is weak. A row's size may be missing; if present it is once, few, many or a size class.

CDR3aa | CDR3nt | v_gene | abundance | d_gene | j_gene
CASSLAPPNTEAFF | TGTGCCAGCAGCTTGGCCCCCCCGAACACTGAAGCTTTCTTT | TRBV11-2 | . | . | TRBJ1-1
CASKETGQGVGETQYF | TGCGCCAGCAAGGAAACGGGACAGGGGGTTGGAGAGACCCAGTACTTC | TRBV5-1 | . | TRBD1 | TRBJ2-5
CAILPVAGSTDTQYF | TGTGCCATCCTACCCGTTGCGGGGAGCACAGATACGCAGTATTTT | TRBV28 | . | . | TRBJ2-3
CASSRRPGYVVDTQYF | TGTGCCAGCAGCCGACGCCCGGGATATGTGGTAGATACGCAGTATTTT | TRBV11-2 | . | . | TRBJ2-3
CASSLLPRIQETQYF | TGTGCCAGCAGCTTACTTCCGAGAATACAAGAGACCCAGTACTTC | TRBV7-2 | . | . | TRBJ2-5
CASSLKEGGGDTQYF | TGTGCCAGCAGCTTAAAAGAGGGCGGGGGAGATACGCAGTATTTT | TRBV7-8 | . | TRBD2 | TRBJ2-3
CASSHYAGGPYEQYF | TGTGCCAGCAGCCATTATGCGGGAGGGCCCTACGAGCAGTACTTC | TRBV14 | . | TRBD2 | TRBJ2-7
CASRPVAGGGEAFF | TGTGCCAGCAGGCCGGTGGCAGGGGGTGGTGAAGCTTTCTTT | TRBV11-1 | . | TRBD1 | TRBJ1-1
CASSTSKLNQPQHF | TGTGCCAGTAGTACCTCCAAGCTAAACCAGCCCCAGCATTTT | TRBV19 | . | . | TRBJ1-5
CASSLPYLKGGTTNEKLFF | TGTGCCAGCAGTTTACCCTACCTCAAGGGGGGGACAACTAATGAAAAACTGTTTTTT | TRBV28 | . | . | TRBJ1-4
CASSQGQRMVETQYF | TGTGCCAGCAGCCAGGGACAGAGGATGGTGGAGACCCAGTACTTC | TRBV7-7 | . | TRBD1 | TRBJ2-5
CASSFIPNYEQYF | TGTGCCAGCAGCTTCATACCTAACTACGAGCAGTACTTC | TRBV5-4 | . | . | TRBJ2-7
CASSLWRDGEQPQHF | TGTGCCAGCAGCTTATGGAGGGATGGGGAGCAGCCCCAGCATTTT | TRBV7-8 | . | . | TRBJ1-5
CASNKNGQGNEQYF | TGTGCCAGCAATAAAAATGGACAGGGCAACGAGCAGTACTTC | TRBV2 | . | TRBD1 | TRBJ2-7
CASRRGLAGTDTQYF | TGCGCCAGCAGACGAGGACTAGCGGGAACGGATACGCAGTATTTT | TRBV5-1 | . | TRBD2 | TRBJ2-3
CASSPDRGRDEQYF | TGTGCCAGCAGCCCGGACAGGGGGCGGGACGAGCAGTACTTC | TRBV28 | . | TRBD1 | TRBJ2-7
CASSFSLAGREQFF | TGTGCCAGCAGTTTCTCGTTAGCGGGACGTGAGCAGTTCTTC | TRBV6-5 | . | TRBD2 | TRBJ2-1
CASSPGTDTQYF | TGTGCCAGCAGTCCTGGCACAGATACGCAGTATTTT | TRBV7-6 | . | . | TRBJ2-3
CASSLGSGSAQYF | TGTGCCAGCAGCTTGGGCTCGGGATCAGCGCAGTATTTT | TRBV5-5 | . | . | TRBJ2-3
CAISEGGYEQYF | TGTGCCATCAGTGAAGGGGGCTACGAGCAGTACTTC | TRBV10-3 | . | . | TRBJ2-7
CASSFSRVAGAADTQYF | TGCGCCAGCAGCTTTAGTAGGGTAGCGGGAGCCGCAGATACGCAGTATTTT | TRBV4-1 | . | TRBD2 | TRBJ2-3
CASREGTARNTEAFF | TGTGCCAGTAGGGAAGGGACAGCCCGGAACACTGAAGCTTTCTTT | TRBV19 | . | TRBD1 | TRBJ1-1
CASSSLRDYGNEQFF | TGTGCCAGCAGTTCCCTCCGGGACTATGGAAATGAGCAGTTCTTC | TRBV28 | . | TRBD2 | TRBJ2-1
CASSLRAGEGEQYF | TGTGCCAGCAGCTTACGGGCGGGAGAGGGAGAGCAGTACTTC | TRBV7-2 | . | TRBD2 | TRBJ2-7
CASSPPSGLGDTQYF | TGTGCCAGCTCACCACCGTCGGGGTTGGGAGATACGCAGTATTTT | TRBV18 | . | . | TRBJ2-3
CASSLDQIYEQYF | TGTGCCAGCAGCTTGGATCAAATCTACGAGCAGTACTTC | TRBV5-6 | . | . | TRBJ2-7
CASSLRGLGSYNEQFF | TGTGCCAGCAGTTTACGGGGTTTAGGATCCTACAATGAGCAGTTCTTC | TRBV27 | . | . | TRBJ2-1
CASSSRLFNEQFF | TGTGCCAGCAGCTCTAGACTCTTCAATGAGCAGTTCTTC | TRBV7-2 | . | . | TRBJ2-1
CASSGRGLAGGEQFF | TGTGCCAGCAGCGGGCGGGGACTAGCGGGAGGTGAGCAGTTCTTC | TRBV7-2 | . | TRBD2 | TRBJ2-1
CASSPRRDRVNQPQHF | TGTGCCAGCAGTCCTAGACGGGACAGGGTGAATCAGCCCCAGCATTTT | TRBV28 | . | TRBD1 | TRBJ1-5
CASSARGTGVNEQFF | TGTGCCAGCAGCGCCCGAGGAACAGGGGTGAATGAACAGTTCTTC | TRBV28 | . | TRBD1 | TRBJ2-1
CASKDTGYGTEAFF | TGTGCCAGTAAAGACACAGGGTATGGAACTGAAGCTTTCTTT | TRBV19 | . | . | TRBJ1-1
CASSSGTGGSQPQHF | TGTGCCAGCAGCTCTGGGACAGGGGGAAGCCAGCCCCAGCATTTT | TRBV5-8 | . | TRBD1 | TRBJ1-5
CASSVPRDRGEEKLFF | TGTGCCAGCAGTGTCCCCCGAGACAGGGGGGAAGAAAAACTGTTTTTT | TRBV6-1 | . | TRBD1 | TRBJ1-4
CASSQDRVAGGFEQYF | TGCGCCAGCAGCCAAGATAGGGTAGCGGGAGGATTCGAGCAGTACTTC | TRBV4-3 | . | TRBD2 | TRBJ2-7
CASSPLRDSGSTQYF | TGTGCCAGCTCACCACTTCGGGATAGCGGGAGCACGCAGTATTTT | TRBV18 | once | TRBD2 | TRBJ2-3
CSASFRGQFF | TGCAGTGCTAGTTTCCGCGGGCAGTTCTTC | TRBV20-1 | . | . | TRBJ2-1
CASSVVHGGYTF | TGTGCCAGCAGCGTAGTTCACGGGGGCTACACCTTC | TRBV9 | . | . | TRBJ1-2
CASSPDRLGETQYF | TGTGCCAGCTCTCCGGACAGGCTGGGAGAGACCCAGTACTTC | TRBV18 | few | TRBD1 | TRBJ2-5
CASSLTAAGEHEQYF | TGTGCCAGCAGCCTCACGGCGGCGGGAGAGCACGAGCAGTACTTC | TRBV13 | . | TRBD2 | TRBJ2-7
CASSIRAVYEQYF | TGTGCCAGTAGTATCAGGGCAGTCTACGAGCAGTACTTC | TRBV19 | . | . | TRBJ2-7
CASTLLGQGASPLHF | TGTGCCAGCACCCTCCTCGGACAGGGAGCTTCACCCCTCCACTTT | TRBV6-5 | . | TRBD1 | TRBJ1-6
CASSPPNKEETQYF | TGTGCCAGCTCACCACCGAACAAAGAAGAGACCCAGTACTTC | TRBV18 | . | . | TRBJ2-5
CASIEVVAQYNEQFF | TGTGCCAGCATCGAGGTGGTAGCGCAATACAATGAGCAGTTCTTC | TRBV6-1 | . | . | TRBJ2-1
CASGLGQGRQPQHF | TGTGCTAGTGGACTGGGACAGGGAAGACAGCCCCAGCATTTT | TRBV12-5 | . | TRBD1 | TRBJ1-5
CSVATGVPYEQFF | TGCAGCGTTGCTACAGGGGTTCCCTATGAGCAGTTCTTC | TRBV29-1 | . | TRBD1 | TRBJ2-1
CASRSAGPAGGNEKLFF | TGCGCCAGCAGGTCCGCCGGACCCGCGGGAGGTAATGAAAAACTGTTTTTT | TRBV5-1 | . | . | TRBJ1-4